The 9 T cell receptor beta chains listed next were all sequenced from one sample in a study of STAT3 mutations in large granular lymphocyte leukemia. Study results and limitations: Every T-cell large granular lymphocyte leukemia patient had at least one immunodominant TCR beta clonotype.

What these receptors recognize is not known. Method: immunoSEQ multiplex PCR; TCRdb's copy keeps in-frame clones and lacks some. The sample lists 20,000 to 30,000 clones; 94% were seen once. Sequencing input: peripheral blood mononuclear cells. Receptors originate from a man aged 40-50 years with T-cell large granular lymphocyte leukemia. Some clones in this sample may be carry-over from other donors' samples.

V usage is TRBV5-6 and J usage is TRBJ2-7; D may be TRBD1 (6 bases). Germline V gives CDR1 SGHDT, CDR2 YYEEEE. CDR3 length: 13 residues. The V end lost 4 bases, the J end lost 7 bases, and 15 bases lay between the germline ends. The CDR3 region is CASSPTGVGEQYF. CDR3 DNA sequence: TGTGCCAGCAGCCCGACAGGAGTAGGAGAGCAGTACTTC.

The chain recombines TRBV29-1 with TRBJ1-1, with D maybe TRBD1 (6 bases). The CDR3 loop spans 12 amino acids. Germline V gene sequence: CDR1 SQVTM, CDR2 ANQGSEA. Trimming removed 3 bases at V and 4 bases at J, with 9 bases between. The CDR3 nucleotides are TGCAGCGTTGATGGGGGGCTCACTGAAGCTTTCTTT. Protein sequence: CSVDGGLTEAFF.

This clone was seen a single time. The chain joins TRBV5-1 to TRBJ2-5; weak D call: TRBD1 (6 bases). The germline V gene encodes CDR1 SGHRS and CDR2 YFSETQ. This CDR3 is 15 amino acids long. V was cut by 0 bases and J by 7 bases, with 16 bases left in between. The CDR3 DNA reads as TGCGCCAGCAGCTTGGCCGGCAGGGGAAGGGGGACCCAGTACTTC. Its protein is CASSLAGRGRGTQYF.

This rearrangement joins TRBV7-2 to TRBJ1-2; TRBD1 might be the D (6 bases). This CDR3 region has 14 residues. Germline V CDR1 and CDR2: SGHTA, FQGNSA. Trimming cost V 6 bases and J 7 bases, with 18 bases left between them. The CDR3 nucleotides read TGTGCCAGCAGTTATAGACAGGAAGGGACTGGCTACACCTTC. Protein sequence: CASSYRQEGTGYTF.

The V gene is TRBV30, the J gene TRBJ1-2; D gene ambiguous. Trimming took 2 bases from V and 4 from J, leaving 5 bases between them. Germline V CDR1 and CDR2: GTSNPN, SVGIG (reference sequence). This CDR3 region has 11 residues. The CDR3 sequence: CAWSRGYGYTF. CDR3 DNA: TGTGCCTGGAGTCGGGGCTATGGCTACACCTTC.

The chain carries TRBV27 and TRBJ2-2; TRBD1 is a possible D gene (6 bases). The CDR3 has 16 amino acids. Germline loops: CDR1 MNHEY, CDR2 SMNVEV (reference sequence). V lost 7 bases to trimming and J lost 2 bases, with 17 bases between them. The CDR3 sequence is CASKYRGNQNTGELFF. Written as DNA, the CDR3 is TGTGCCAGCAAGTATAGGGGGAACCAAAACACCGGGGAGCTGTTTTTT.

V and J are TRBV30 and TRBJ2-1; 13 bases are a match to TRBD2. CDR1 is GTSNPN, CDR2 SVGIG, per germline (reference sequence). The J segment lost 6 bases and the V segment lost 4 bases, leaving 6 bases of the junction unmatched. CDR3 length equals 15 residues. In DNA, the CDR3 is TGTGCCTGGACCCGCGGGACTAGCGGGGCCAATGAGCAGTTCTTC. Translating gives CAWTRGTSGANEQFF. Full variable domain (outside the CDR3, taken from reference TRBV30 and TRBJ2-1): SQTIHQWPATLVQPVGSPLSLECTVEGTSNPNLYWYRQAAGRGLQLLFYSVGIGQISSEVPQNLSASRPQDRQFILSSKKLLLSDSGFYLCAWTRGTSGANEQFFGPGTRLTVL.

The chain carries TRBV9 and TRBJ2-7, with D perhaps matching TRBD1 (6 bases). Germline V gives CDR1 SGDLS, CDR2 YYNGEE. The CDR3 totals 13 residues. Between the trimmed V and J ends, which lost 0 bases and 5 bases, there was a span of 9 bases. The CDR3 here is CASSVAPGDEQYF. The CDR3 bases are TGTGCCAGCAGCGTAGCCCCAGGGGACGAGCAGTACTTC.

The chain's CDR3 is CASSPTRGTDTQYF. In DNA, the CDR3 is TGTGCCAGCAGCCCAACGCGCGGCACAGATACGCAGTATTTT. This chain connects TRBV7-9 to TRBJ2-3; D not certain. The CDR3 contains 14 residues. Germline CDR1 and CDR2: SEHNR and FQNEAQ (reference sequence). The V and J ends lost 5 bases and 1 base respectively, with 10 bases between them.